What follows are 17 T cell receptor beta chains derived from one specimen sequenced in a study of human T cells and chemical hapten exposure. TCRdb reprocessed the RACE reads via MiXCR and lists one record per CDR3 protein. The table has about 120,000 distinct CDR3 sequences, roughly 13% seen once; the top ten hold 2.8%. Time point indicated: pre-sensitization, week 0. Treatment defined: therapeutic diphenylcyclopropenone sensitization with weekly scalp DPC. The specimen was whole blood, collected in connection with sensitization to the hapten diphenylcyclopropenone (DPC). The receptor source for this set is a woman younger than 35 with alopecia areata. Some clones in this sample may be carry-over from other donors' samples.

The chain is built from TRBV28 and TRBJ2-1; the match to TRBD2 covers 9 bases. Unmatched junction bases numbered 1, after V lost 3 bases and J lost 1 base. Germline V CDR1 and CDR2: MDHEN, SYDVKM. This CDR3 contains 15 residues. The CDR3 here is CASSFAGGSYNEQFF. Written as DNA, the CDR3 is TGTGCCAGCAGTTTTGCGGGGGGGTCCTACAATGAGCAGTTCTTC. The full variable domain, rest sourced from reference TRBV28 and TRBJ2-1, is DVKVTQSSRYLVKRTGEKVFLECVQDMDHENMFWYRQDPGLGLRLIYFSYDVKMKEKGDIPEGYSVSREKKERFSLILESASTNQTSMYLCASSFAGGSYNEQFFGPGTRLTVL.

The V call is TRBV7-2, the J call TRBJ2-3; D ambiguous. Germline values: CDR1 SGHTA, CDR2 FQGNSA. The CDR3 loop spans 11 amino acids. Trimming left V 5 bases short and J 6 bases short, with 6 bases between. CDR3 amino acids: CASSMGDTQYF. The CDR3 DNA reads TGTGCCAGCAGCATGGGGGATACGCAGTATTTT.

This clonotype has ten or more counts. This chain connects TRBV10-3 to TRBJ1-1; TRBD1 matches at 7 bases. V dropped 5 bases and J dropped 1; count of bases not matched to a gene: 4. The CDR3 runs to 14 residues. CDR1 and CDR2 (germline): ENHRY, SYGVKD. As DNA, the CDR3 is TGTGCCATCAGTCTACAGGGGCCGAACACTGAAGCTTTCTTT. Protein: CAISLQGPNTEAFF.

The CDR3 sequence is CASSLVDNQPQHF. The CDR3 coding sequence is TGTGCCAGCAGCTTGGTAGACAATCAGCCCCAGCATTTT. The chain has TRBV5-5 and TRBJ1-5; the D is unclear. With 0 bases removed from V and 3 bases from J, the gap between germline ends came to 4 bases. This CDR3 contains 13 residues. Germline assignment: CDR1 SGHKS and CDR2 YYEKEE (reference sequence).

This chain links TRBV6-5 with TRBJ2-7, with D possibly TRBD2 on 6 matching bases. V was pared by 6 bases and J by 2 bases, with 20 bases between. Germline-derived CDR1 and CDR2 are MNHEY and SVGAGI. CDR3 length equals 16 residues. DNA for the CDR3: TGTGCCAGCAGCCGAGCCACTGCGGGATCTCCCTACGAGCAGTACTTC. Encoded protein: CASSRATAGSPYEQYF.

In this sample, this clonotype turned up many times. The chain carries TRBV11-2 and TRBJ1-6; maybe TRBD1 (5 bases). In germline, CDR1 is SGHAT, CDR2 FQNNGV. V was clipped by 5 bases and J by 4 bases, with 15 bases between them. CDR3 size: 16 residues. CDR3 region: CASSPGITVYNSPLHF. CDR3 sequence (DNA): TGTGCCAGCAGCCCAGGGATTACCGTATATAATTCACCCCTCCACTTT. The full variable domain, in which reference TRBV11-2 and TRBJ1-6 provide the parts outside the CDR3, is EAGVAQSPRYKIIEKRQSVAFWCNPISGHATLYWYQQILGQGPKLLIQFQNNGVVDDSQLPKDRFSAERLKGVDSTLKIQPAKLEDSAVYLCASSPGITVYNSPLHFGNGTRLTVT.

In its sample, this clonotype was seen a few times. This rearrangement joins TRBV18 to TRBJ1-2; D perhaps matches TRBD1 (5 bases). The V gene lost 8 bases and the J gene lost 3 bases, with 13 bases spanning the gap. Germline V gene lookup returns CDR1 KGHSH and CDR2 LQKENI. The CDR3 is 13 residues long. The CDR3 reads CASAGAADYGYTF. The CDR3 DNA is TGTGCCAGCGCCGGGGCGGCGGACTATGGCTACACCTTC.

At least ten counts were recorded for this clonotype. This chain joins TRBV6-1 and TRBJ1-1; D ambiguous. V was cut by 2 bases and J by 1 base, with 5 bases left in between. This CDR3 has 13 amino acids. The germline V gene has CDR1 MNHNS and CDR2 SASEGT. CDR3 bases: TGTGCCAGCAGTGAAATTGGGAACACTGAAGCTTTCTTT. Protein: CASSEIGNTEAFF.

At least ten counts were recorded for this clonotype. The chain uses TRBV10-2 and TRBJ1-1; D is undetermined. Trimming took 7 bases from V and 1 from J, leaving 4 bases between them. Germline-derived CDR1 and CDR2 are WSHSY and SAAADI. The CDR3 contains 11 residues. CDR3 in amino acids: CASTGNTEAFF. Written as DNA, the CDR3 is TGCGCCAGCACTGGGAACACTGAAGCTTTCTTT.

The chain recombines TRBV5-3 with TRBJ2-7; 7 nucleotides align to TRBD2. TRBV5-3 is noted as an ORF with a role that remains uncertain. V shed 0 bases and J 1 base; nucleotides not matched to a gene: 7. The CDR3 sequence is 16 residues long. CDR3 nucleotides: TGTGCCAGAAGCTTGGAGGGAGGGCCACGTTCCTACGAGCAGTACTTC. Residues: CARSLEGGPRSYEQYF.

This clonotype appeared many times. The chain is built from TRBV20-1 and TRBJ1-1; D unresolved. The CDR3 is 13 amino acids. The germline CDR1 and CDR2 sequences are DFQATT and SNEGSKA (reference sequence). Trimming pared 3 bases from V and 0 bases from J, leaving 8 bases between. CDR3 sequence: CSARTDMNTEAFF. CDR3 in DNA: TGCAGTGCTAGGACGGATATGAACACTGAAGCTTTCTTT.

V gene TRBV5-6 combines with J gene TRBJ2-1; D call uncertain. The CDR3 runs 13 residues. Germline V gives CDR1 SGHDT, CDR2 YYEEEE. Trimming stripped 4 bases from V and 7 bases from J, with 12 bases between. Here the CDR3 DNA reads TGTGCCAGCAGCCAAACCCCGTCAAATGAGCAGTTCTTC. Protein sequence: CASSQTPSNEQFF. Full variable domain (remainder filled in from reference TRBV5-6 and TRBJ2-1): DAGVTQSPTHLIKTRGQQVTLRCSPKSGHDTVSWYQQALGQGPQFIFQYYEEEERQRGNFPDRFSGHQFPNYSSELNVNALLLGDSALYLCASSQTPSNEQFFGPGTRLTVL.

A few counts support this clonotype. The chain uses TRBV29-1 and TRBJ1-1; 10 bases align to TRBD1. Per germline, CDR1 SQVTM and CDR2 ANQGSEA. J was trimmed by 10 bases and V by 6 bases; bases with no gene match: 8. The CDR3 sequence is 12 residues long. The CDR3 region has the DNA TGCAGCGTCCGGGACAGGGGATCGTTAGCTTTCTTT. This gives the protein CSVRDRGSLAFF.

The DNA for the CDR3 is TGTGCCAGCAGCTCCACAGGGGTGGACTACGAGCAGTACTTC. The encoded protein is CASSSTGVDYEQYF. The chain carries TRBV7-9 and TRBJ2-7; 7 positions agree with TRBD1. This CDR3 region has 14 residues. V dropped 4 bases and J dropped 3; count of bases not matched to a gene: 6. Germline V lookup: CDR1 SEHNR, CDR2 FQNEAQ (reference sequence).

The J gene is TRBJ2-3, the V gene TRBV18, with D perhaps TRBD1 or TRBD2 (5 bases each). The germline V gene encodes CDR1 KGHSH and CDR2 LQKENI. Trimming pared 5 bases from V and 11 bases from J, leaving 17 bases between. The CDR3 sequence is 13 residues long. CDR3 DNA sequence: TGTGCCAGCTCATCGGGACCCTCAGAGATGCAGTATTTT. Its protein product is CASSSGPSEMQYF.

This clonotype was counted ten times or more. The chain carries TRBV28 and TRBJ2-7; 8 nucleotides line up with TRBD1. V lost 6 bases to trimming and J lost 1 base; unmatched junction nucleotides: 14. This CDR3 is built from 17 residues. In germline, CDR1 is MDHEN, CDR2 SYDVKM. The CDR3 DNA sequence: TGTGCCAGCAGCTCCCTAGGGATCGGGACAGGTTCCTACGAGCAGTACTTC. Residues: CASSSLGIGTGSYEQYF.

This chain connects TRBV4-3 to TRBJ2-1; TRBD2 agrees at 13 bases. CDR1 and CDR2 (germline): LGHNA, YSLEER. CDR3 length equals 15 residues. The V gene end was trimmed by 0 bases and the J gene end by 8 bases; junction bases not matched to a gene: 1. The CDR3 loop is CASSQDGTSGDEQFF. The CDR3 DNA follows: TGCGCCAGCAGCCAAGATGGGACTAGCGGGGATGAGCAGTTCTTC.